Listed here are 11 T cell receptor beta chains from one sample, sequenced in a study of cytomegalovirus exposure and HLA in healthy donors. 60 Vbeta and 13 Jbeta primers were used in PCR. Repertoires were generated with immunoSEQ multiplex PCR, while TCRdb's copy carries only in-frame clones and drops some. The repertoire has roughly 150,000 clones, roughly 73% of them found once; the top ten carry about 10%. The specimen was PBMCs. All receptors come from a man aged 18-30 years in good health and CMV-seropositive.

The chain couples TRBV30 to TRBJ1-2; 7 nucleotides agree with TRBD1. CDR1 is GTSNPN, CDR2 SVGIG, per germline (reference sequence). The CDR3 extends over 14 amino acids. The V gene end was trimmed by 2 bases and the J gene end by 0 bases; junction bases not matched to a gene: 3. This CDR3 reads CAWSSGGTNYGYTF. CDR3 nucleotide sequence: TGTGCCTGGAGTTCAGGGGGGACTAACTATGGCTACACCTTC.

This clone was seen a single time. The chain employs TRBV2 and TRBJ2-7, with D unclear. In germline, CDR1 is SNHLY, CDR2 FYNNEI. V lost 8 bases to trimming and J lost 4 bases, with 12 bases between them. This CDR3 is 12 amino acids long. CDR3: CASGGSRYEQYF. For the CDR3, the DNA is TGTGCCAGCGGCGGTAGCCGATACGAGCAGTACTTC.

V gene TRBV18 combines with J gene TRBJ2-7; TRBD2 aligns across 7 bases. With 0 bases clipped from V and 3 bases from J, the junction kept 5 bases outside the gene matches. CDR3 length equals 15 residues. Germline CDR1 is KGHSH and CDR2 is LQKENI. The CDR3 region has the DNA TGTGCCAGCTCACCACCCCCCGGCGGGAGCTACGAGCAGTACTTC. Translation gives CASSPPPGGSYEQYF.

CDR3 residues: CASTGTVNTEAFF. The CDR3 region has the DNA TGTGCCAGCACCGGGACAGTCAACACTGAAGCTTTCTTT. This chain uses TRBV6-6 with TRBJ1-1; TRBD1 matches 7 bases. The CDR3 spans 13 residues. With V trimmed by 7 bases and J by 2 bases, 4 bases remained unmatched. Germline V gene sequence: CDR1 MNHNY, CDR2 SVGAGI (reference sequence).

DNA of the CDR3: TGTGCCAGCAGCCCAACTAGCGGACAAGAGACCCAGTACTTC. It yields the protein CASSPTSGQETQYF. The gene calls are TRBV7-9 and TRBJ2-5; 8 bases are a match to TRBD2. The junction had 4 bases not matched to a gene; V was cut back by 5 bases and J by 2 bases. The germline V gene encodes CDR1 SEHNR and CDR2 FQNEAQ (reference sequence). This CDR3 region has 14 residues.

The chain employs TRBV19 and TRBJ1-5, with TRBD1 matching over 7 bases. Germline CDR1 and CDR2: LNHDA and SQIVND (reference sequence). The CDR3 is made up of 15 amino acids. V lost 4 bases and J lost 0; bases outside the gene matches: 3. CDR3 DNA sequence: TGTGCCAGTAGTACCCGGACAGGTAGCAATCAGCCCCAGCATTTT. Protein product: CASSTRTGSNQPQHF.

V usage is TRBV6-9 and J usage is TRBJ2-7; D is possibly TRBD1 (6 bases). V was clipped by 4 bases and J by 2 bases, with 12 bases between them. Looked up from germline, CDR1 is MNHGY and CDR2 is SVAAGI. This CDR3 is built from 14 residues. CDR3 sequence (DNA): TGTGCCAGCAGTTGGCCGGGACAAACCTACGAGCAGTACTTC. Translated: CASSWPGQTYEQYF.

The rearrangement links TRBV7-9 to TRBJ1-1, with TRBD1 as a possible D gene (6 bases). The CDR3 runs to 15 residues. V lost 3 bases and J 6 bases, leaving 17 bases between the germline ends. Germline V gene sequence: CDR1 SEHNR, CDR2 FQNEAQ (reference sequence). CDR3 in DNA: TGTGCCAGCAGCTTCAAAAGTCAGGGGAGCGCTGAAGCTTTCTTT. This gives the protein CASSFKSQGSAEAFF.

This chain links TRBV5-6 with TRBJ1-2, with 8 bases that match TRBD1. Trimming cost V 5 bases and J 4 bases; bases outside gene matches: 16. The CDR3 has 17 residues. CDR1 is SGHDT, CDR2 YYEEEE, per germline. The CDR3 is CASSTLDRAFGSYGYTF. Written as DNA, the CDR3 is TGTGCCAGCAGTACTTTGGACAGGGCCTTTGGTTCCTATGGCTACACCTTC.

The rearrangement links TRBV6-1 to TRBJ1-4; the D gene is possibly TRBD1 (5 bases). The CDR3 consists of 15 residues. Looked up from germline, CDR1 is MNHNS and CDR2 is SASEGT. V lost 8 bases to trimming and J lost 3 bases, with 16 bases between them. The CDR3 loop reads CASFDSPMSNEKLFF. CDR3 DNA: TGTGCCAGCTTTGACAGCCCCATGTCTAATGAAAAACTGTTTTTT.

The CDR3 DNA is TGTGCCAGCTCGGCCGGGGACTCGGCTTACGAGCAGTACTTC. Its translation: CASSAGDSAYEQYF. The J gene is TRBJ2-7, the V gene TRBV18; possible D gene TRBD2, 6 bases. Germline CDR1 is KGHSH and CDR2 is LQKENI. The CDR3 has 14 amino acids. V was trimmed by 6 bases and J by 4 bases, leaving 16 bases between them. Filled out from reference TRBV18 and TRBJ2-7, the complete variable domain reads NAGVMQNPRHLVRRRGQEARLRCSPMKGHSHVYWYRQLPEEGLKFMVYLQKENIIDESGMPKERFSAEFPKEGPSILRIQQVVRGDSAAYFCASSAGDSAYEQYFGPGTRLTVT.